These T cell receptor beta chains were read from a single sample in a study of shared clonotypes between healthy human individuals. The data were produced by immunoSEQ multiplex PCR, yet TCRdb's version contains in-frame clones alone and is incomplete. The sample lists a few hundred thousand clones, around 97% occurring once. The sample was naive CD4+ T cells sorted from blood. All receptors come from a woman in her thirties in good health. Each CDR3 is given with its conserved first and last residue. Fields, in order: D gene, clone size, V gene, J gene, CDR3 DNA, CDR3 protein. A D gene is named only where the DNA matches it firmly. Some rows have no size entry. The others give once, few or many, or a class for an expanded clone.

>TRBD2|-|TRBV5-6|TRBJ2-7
TGTGCCAGCAGCTTGGTTTCTTCGGGAGGGTGGTCCTACGAGCAGTACTTC
CASSLVSSGGWSYEQYF
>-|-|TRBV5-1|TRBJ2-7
TGCGCCAGCAGCTACTCCCCGGGCCATAAGGGAGTGGGGGTGTACGAGCAGTACTTC
CASSYSPGHKGVGVYEQYF
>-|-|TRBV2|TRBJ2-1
TGTGCCAGCAGTGGCGGCCGTCGGTCCTACAATGAGCAGTTCTTC
CASSGGRRSYNEQFF
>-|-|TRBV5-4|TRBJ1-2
TGTGCCAGCAGGTATACAGGGAACTATGGCTACACCTTC
CASRYTGNYGYTF
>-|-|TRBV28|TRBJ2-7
TGTGCCAGCAGTTTATTGTCGTCTTCCTACGAGCAGTACTTC
CASSLLSSSYEQYF
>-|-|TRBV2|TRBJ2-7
TGTGCCAGCAGGGAGGGACAGTTACTCTCCTACGAGCAGTACTTC
CASREGQLLSYEQYF
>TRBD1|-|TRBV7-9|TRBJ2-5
TGTGCCAGCAGCACCCCGGGACAGGGGATAGAGACCCAGTACTTC
CASSTPGQGIETQYF
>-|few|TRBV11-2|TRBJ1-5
TGTGCCAGCAGCAGCAGGGTCAATCAGCCCCAGCATTTT
CASSSRVNQPQHF
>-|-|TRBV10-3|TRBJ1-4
TGTGCCATCAGTGAGTCTACCGGTGCAACTAATGAAAAACTGTTTTTT
CAISESTGATNEKLFF
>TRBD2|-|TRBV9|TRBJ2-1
TGTGCCAGCAGCGCCGCCGGACTAGCGGCCCCAAGCTCCTACAATGAGCAGTTCTTC
CASSAAGLAAPSSYNEQFF
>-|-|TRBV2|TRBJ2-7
TGTGCCAGCAGTGAAGCCGGGGTTTTCGGCTCCTACGAGCAGTACTTC
CASSEAGVFGSYEQYF
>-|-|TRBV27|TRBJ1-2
TGTGCCAGCAGTTTATCGGGGGGGAGCTATGGCTACACCTTC
CASSLSGGSYGYTF
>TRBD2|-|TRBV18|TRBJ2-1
TGTGCCAGCTCACCCACTAGCGGGTCTGGGACCTACAATGAGCAGTTCTTC
CASSPTSGSGTYNEQFF
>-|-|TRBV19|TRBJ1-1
TGTGCCAGTAGTATGTCCCAGGGGAGAACTGAAGCTTTCTTT
CASSMSQGRTEAFF
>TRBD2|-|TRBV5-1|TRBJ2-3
TGCGCCAGCAGCTTGGGACTAGCGGGCGCTAGCACAGATACGCAGTATTTT
CASSLGLAGASTDTQYF
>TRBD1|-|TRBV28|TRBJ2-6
TGTGCCACCTCACAGGGGGGGGCCAACGTCCTGACTTTC
CATSQGGANVLTF
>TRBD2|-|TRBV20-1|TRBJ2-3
TGCAGCCTCAAGCGGGAGACGCAGTATTTT
CSLKRETQYF
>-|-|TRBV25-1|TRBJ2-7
TGTGCCAGCAGTCGAACTCGCAGCGGTGGTGTTGGGGAGCAGTACTTC
CASSRTRSGGVGEQYF
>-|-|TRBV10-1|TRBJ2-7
TGCGCCAGCAGTGACACAGGGTCCTACGAGCAGTACTTC
CASSDTGSYEQYF
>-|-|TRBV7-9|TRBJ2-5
TGTGCCAGCCGTTGGGGCAGCAGCCCTCTGGAGACCCAGTACTTC
CASRWGSSPLETQYF
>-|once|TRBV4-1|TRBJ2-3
TGCGCCAGCAGCCAAGGTGGAGGCACAGATACGCAGTATTTT
CASSQGGGTDTQYF
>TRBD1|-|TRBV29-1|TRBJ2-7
TGCAGCGTTGTACAGGGACAGGGGCACGAGCAGTACTTC
CSVVQGQGHEQYF
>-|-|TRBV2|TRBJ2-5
TGTGCCAGCGGAAGGGTTGAGACCCAGTACTTC
CASGRVETQYF
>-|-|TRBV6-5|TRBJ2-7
TGTGCCAGCAGTAACTCGTGGCCGGGAGCGTACGAGCAGTACTTC
CASSNSWPGAYEQYF
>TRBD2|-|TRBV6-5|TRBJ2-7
TGTGCCAGCGGGGCGGGAGGGCGTGGAGAGCAGTACTTC
CASGAGGRGEQYF
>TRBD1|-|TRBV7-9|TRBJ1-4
TGTGCCAGCAGCTTAGGGACAGGGGGCTACAATGAAAAACTGTTTTTT
CASSLGTGGYNEKLFF